These 18 T cell receptor beta chains were all obtained from the same sample, sequenced in a study of shared clonotypes between healthy human individuals. TCRdb's copy holds only in-frame clones and misses some; the assay was immunoSEQ multiplex PCR. The sample lists 2,500,000 or so clones; around 90% were seen once. The sequenced sample was naive CD4+ T cells sorted from blood. The subset was: CD45RA+ positively selected. The receptors derive from a man between 18 and 35 years old in good health.

The chain recombines TRBV2 with TRBJ2-3, with TRBD2 as a possible D gene (6 bases). This CDR3 spans 14 amino acids. The germline V gene encodes CDR1 SNHLY and CDR2 FYNNEI. The germline V and J ends were trimmed by 7 bases and 4 bases, with 15 bases remaining between them. The CDR3 here is CASIGGGPADTQYF. The CDR3 bases are TGTGCCAGCATTGGAGGAGGGCCGGCAGATACGCAGTATTTT.

The rearrangement links TRBV6-1 to TRBJ2-7; 10 bases fit TRBD1. Germline CDR1 is MNHNS and CDR2 is SASEGT. The junction had 6 bases not matched to a gene; V was cut back by 5 bases and J by 5 bases. The CDR3 has 14 residues. The CDR3 nucleotides are TGTGCCAGCAGTAGACAGGGGGCGCCGAACGAGCAGTACTTC. Encoded protein: CASSRQGAPNEQYF.

J is TRBJ2-7 and V is TRBV11-2, with D unresolved. Germline values: CDR1 SGHAT, CDR2 FQNNGV. The length of the CDR3 is 13 residues. Trimming pared 1 base from V and 0 bases from J, leaving 4 bases between. CDR3 nucleotide sequence: TGTGCCAGCAGCTTAGCCAGCTCCTACGAGCAGTACTTC. It codes for CASSLASSYEQYF.

V usage is TRBV9 and J usage is TRBJ1-1, with D possibly matching TRBD1 (5 bases). Germline values: CDR1 SGDLS, CDR2 YYNGEE. This CDR3 spans 14 amino acids. V dropped 4 bases and J dropped 0 bases, with 10 bases sitting between them. CDR3: CASSMGPLNTEAFF. CDR3 in DNA: TGTGCCAGCAGCATGGGACCGCTGAACACTGAAGCTTTCTTT. The full variable domain, completed using reference TRBV9 and TRBJ1-1, is DSGVTQTPKHLITATGQRVTLRCSPRSGDLSVYWYQQSLDQGLQFLIQYYNGEERAKGNILERFSAQQFPDLHSELNLSSLELGDSALYFCASSMGPLNTEAFFGQGTRLTVV.

V is TRBV10-3 and J is TRBJ2-5; TRBD1 agrees at 7 bases. The CDR3 loop spans 16 amino acids. The trim removed 4 bases at V and 0 bases at J, leaving 8 bases unmatched. Germline V gene lookup returns CDR1 ENHRY and CDR2 SYGVKD. The CDR3 loop reads CAISGGQSLYQETQYF. Written as DNA, the CDR3 is TGTGCCATCAGTGGGGGACAGTCCTTGTACCAAGAGACCCAGTACTTC.

A remark on this clone: At the DNA level, this CDR3 is encoded by other sequences in the same sample as well. The rearrangement joins TRBV5-1 to TRBJ1-1, with unresolved D. This CDR3 spans 15 amino acids. Between the trimmed V and J ends, which lost 4 bases and 4 bases, there was a span of 17 bases. Germline V CDR1 and CDR2: SGHRS, YFSETQ. CDR3 sequence (DNA): TGCGCCAGCAGCCCACGGACGGGAGGGTCCACTGAAGCTTTCTTT. This codes for CASSPRTGGSTEAFF. Based on the CDR3 plus reference TRBV5-1 and TRBJ1-1, the full variable domain is KAGVTQTPRYLIKTRGQQVTLSCSPISGHRSVSWYQQTPGQGLQFLFEYFSETQRNKGNFPGRFSGRQFSNSRSEMNVSTLELGDSALYLCASSPRTGGSTEAFFGQGTRLTVV.

V usage is TRBV28 and J usage is TRBJ1-5; D gene uncertain. Germline V CDR1 and CDR2: MDHEN, SYDVKM. V was clipped by 3 bases and J by 0 bases, with 9 bases between them. This CDR3 is built from 15 residues. The CDR3 is CASSFARLSNQPQHF. The DNA for the CDR3 is TGTGCCAGCAGTTTTGCACGGCTTAGCAATCAGCCCCAGCATTTT.

The chain couples TRBV19 to TRBJ2-1; D gene unclear. Germline CDR1 is LNHDA and CDR2 is SQIVND (reference sequence). The CDR3 runs 16 residues. The V end lost 10 bases, the J end lost 0 bases, and 19 bases lay between the germline ends. Here the CDR3 DNA reads TGTGCCACCTCTGGGCCGAGCGAGAGCTCCTACAATGAGCAGTTCTTC. Translation gives CATSGPSESSYNEQFF.

The V call is TRBV18, the J call TRBJ1-1; D might be TRBD1 (5 bases). The germline gives CDR1 KGHSH, CDR2 LQKENI. Trimming removed 0 bases at V and 3 bases at J, with 8 bases between. The CDR3 is 14 amino acids. The chain's CDR3 is CASSPPGRHTEAFF. In nucleotides, the CDR3 is TGTGCCAGCTCACCACCGGGGCGGCACACTGAAGCTTTCTTT. Filled out from reference TRBV18 and TRBJ1-1, the complete variable domain reads NAGVMQNPRHLVRRRGQEARLRCSPMKGHSHVYWYRQLPEEGLKFMVYLQKENIIDESGMPKERFSAEFPKEGPSILRIQQVVRGDSAAYFCASSPPGRHTEAFFGQGTRLTVV.

The chain employs TRBV30 and TRBJ1-2; 8 positions match TRBD1. Germline CDR1 reads GTSNPN; CDR2 reads SVGIG (reference sequence). The CDR3 loop spans 13 amino acids. The V and J ends lost 1 base and 8 bases, in that order; junction bases with no gene match: 6. The CDR3 nucleotides are TGTGCCTGGAGTGGCCGACAGGGGTGGGGCTACACCTTC. Protein: CAWSGRQGWGYTF.

The chain has TRBV2 and TRBJ1-2; 7 bases align to TRBD1. This CDR3 has 14 residues. Germline CDR1 reads SNHLY; CDR2 reads FYNNEI. Trimming cost V 7 bases and J 4 bases; bases outside gene matches: 9. Here the CDR3 reads CASTRGGAGYGYTF. The CDR3 DNA reads as TGTGCCAGCACCAGAGGGGGCGCCGGCTATGGCTACACCTTC.

The CDR3 bases are TGTGCCAGCACCCTTGCAGGGCTGAACACTGAAGCTTTCTTT. As protein: CASTLAGLNTEAFF. The genes are TRBV28 and TRBJ1-1; a possible D gene is TRBD1 (5 bases). The CDR3 is 14 amino acids. Germline V gives CDR1 MDHEN, CDR2 SYDVKM. Trimming stripped 7 bases from V and 0 bases from J, with 12 bases between.

V usage is TRBV7-2 and J usage is TRBJ2-7; a weak D match, TRBD2 (5 bases). This CDR3 has 13 amino acids. V lost 7 bases and J lost 4, with 14 bases in between. Germline CDR1 reads SGHTA; CDR2 reads FQGNSA. The CDR3 DNA follows: TGTGCCAGCACCCGGACTCCTGATTACGAGCAGTACTTC. Its protein product is CASTRTPDYEQYF.

The chain couples TRBV5-1 to TRBJ2-6, with unresolved D. Germline CDR1 reads SGHRS; CDR2 reads YFSETQ. Between the trimmed V and J ends, which lost 0 bases and 0 bases, there was a span of 7 bases. This CDR3 is built from 16 residues. CDR3 protein: CASSLGWVSGANVLTF. The CDR3 DNA is TGCGCCAGCAGCTTGGGTTGGGTCTCTGGGGCCAACGTCCTGACTTTC.

The gene calls are TRBV9 and TRBJ2-7; the match to TRBD1 covers 7 bases. The V gene end was trimmed by 4 bases and the J gene end by 2 bases; junction bases not matched to a gene: 6. The length of the CDR3 is 14 residues. Germline V gene data show CDR1 as SGDLS and CDR2 as YYNGEE. The CDR3 sequence is CASSPRTGAYEQYF. In nucleotides, the CDR3 is TGTGCCAGCAGCCCCCGGACAGGCGCCTACGAGCAGTACTTC.

The chain combines TRBV7-3 with TRBJ1-2; maybe TRBD1 (5 bases). V lost 5 bases to trimming and J lost 8 bases, with 15 bases between them. In germline, CDR1 is SGHTA, CDR2 FQGTGA. The CDR3 is 13 amino acids. CDR3: CASSQRQGGGYTF. CDR3 nucleotides: TGTGCCAGCAGCCAAAGGCAGGGAGGAGGCTACACCTTC.

V usage is TRBV7-2 and J usage is TRBJ2-2; 11 bases line up with TRBD1. The CDR3 is made up of 15 amino acids. Germline CDR1 reads SGHTA; CDR2 reads FQGNSA. V lost 5 bases and J lost 5; bases outside the gene matches: 4. The CDR3 loop reads CASSVGQGGTGELFF. CDR3 sequence (DNA): TGTGCCAGCAGCGTGGGACAGGGGGGGACCGGGGAGCTGTTTTTT.

This sequence joins TRBV5-6 and TRBJ2-1, with a weak D call TRBD1 (5 bases). Trimming cost V 2 bases and J 8 bases, with 20 bases left between them. CDR1 is SGHDT, CDR2 YYEEEE, per germline. CDR3 size: 16 residues. The CDR3, as DNA: TGTGCCAGCAGCTTCCGTCCAGGACAAAGACGCGATGAGCAGTTCTTC. The encoded protein is CASSFRPGQRRDEQFF.